The 23 T cell receptor beta chains below come from one sample, sequenced in a study of CD8+CD57+ T cells in acquired aplastic anemia. Profiling of TCR beta VDJ combinations and CDR3 sequences used genomic DNA as template. TCRdb reanalysed the reads using MiXCR and keeps one entry per CDR3 protein. Of 150,000 to 200,000 distinct CDR3 sequences in the sample, 64% were seen once. Sample: sorted CD4+, CD8+, or CD8+CD57+ T cells (not recorded which) from PBMCs. Receptors were obtained from a human donor with severe aplastic anemia or a healthy control (not recorded which).

Regarding this clonotype: Being one base from a much bigger clone, this may be a read error. Given the absence of the conserved phenylalanine or tryptophan at the CDR3 end, a read error is likely. The CDR3: CASSGQGPIYL. The CDR3 bases are TGTGCCAGCAGCGGACAGGGTCCCATATATCTT. The chain carries TRBV9 and TRBJ1-3, with 7 bases lining up with TRBD1. Germline-derived CDR1 and CDR2 are SGDLS and YYNGEE. The CDR3 contains 11 residues. V was clipped by 3 bases and J by 11 bases; unmatched bases: 2.

The V gene is TRBV19, the J gene TRBJ2-5, with 8 bases aligning to TRBD2. With V trimmed by 5 bases and J by 1 base, 6 bases remained unmatched. This CDR3 has 15 residues. Germline V CDR1 and CDR2: LNHDA, SQIVND (reference sequence). The CDR3: CASSREGTSQETQYF. The DNA for the CDR3 is TGTGCCAGTAGTCGCGAAGGGACTAGCCAAGAGACCCAGTACTTC.

This chain joins TRBV12-3 or TRBV12-4 and TRBJ1-5; D possibly corresponds to TRBD1 (6 bases). V lost 6 bases to trimming and J lost 7 bases, with 16 bases between them. The CDR3 sequence is 14 residues long. CDR3 loop: CASSWTDVGQPQHF. The DNA of the CDR3 is TGTGCCAGCAGCTGGACAGACGTTGGGCAGCCCCAGCATTTT.

J is TRBJ2-7 and V is TRBV7-2, with D uncertain. The CDR3 spans 12 residues. Germline CDR1 and CDR2: SGHTA and FQGNSA. Trimming removed 6 bases at V and 0 bases at J, with 6 bases between. DNA for the CDR3: TGTGCCAGCAGTTACGCCTCCTACGAGCAGTACTTC. It encodes CASSYASYEQYF.

The rearrangement uses TRBV7-6 and TRBJ2-2; TRBD1 matches at 8 bases. The CDR3 extends over 17 amino acids. Germline V gives CDR1 SGHVS, CDR2 FNYEAQ. V gave up 0 bases and J gave up 6 bases; unmatched junction bases: 9. Here the CDR3 DNA reads TGTGCCAGCAGCTTAGCGCGGGCAGGGGGCGAGGCCGGGGAGCTGTTTTTT. Amino acids: CASSLARAGGEAGELFF.

This clonotype turned up a few times. The chain couples TRBV29-1 to TRBJ2-5; D possibly corresponds to TRBD1 (6 bases). Germline values: CDR1 SQVTM, CDR2 ANQGSEA. The CDR3 covers 13 residues. V was pared by 3 bases and J by 4 bases, with 12 bases between. CDR3: CSVDAVQGETQYF. CDR3 bases: TGCAGCGTTGACGCGGTACAGGGAGAGACCCAGTACTTC.

The chain carries TRBV15 and TRBJ2-7; TRBD1 aligns across 9 bases. Germline CDR1 reads LNHNV; CDR2 reads YYDKDF (reference sequence). With 8 bases clipped from V and 3 bases from J, the junction kept 11 bases outside the gene matches. This CDR3 has 15 amino acids. CDR3 nucleotides: TGTGCCACCCGGGAGAGGGACAGGGAGTACTACGAGCAGTACTTC. Protein product: CATRERDREYYEQYF.

At least ten counts were recorded for this clonotype. The J gene is TRBJ1-5, the V gene TRBV7-9; D gene ambiguous. Trimming cost V 4 bases and J 0 bases, with 7 bases left between them. CDR1 and CDR2 (germline): SEHNR, FQNEAQ (reference sequence). The CDR3 has 14 residues. CDR3 region: CASSSTLSNQPQHF. The CDR3 DNA reads TGTGCCAGCAGCTCGACCCTTAGCAATCAGCCCCAGCATTTT.

On this clonotype itself: Being one base from a much bigger clone, this may be a read error. The CDR3 DNA sequence: TGTGCCAGCACCGAGATGAACACCGGGGAGCTGTTTTTT. This codes for CASTEMNTGELFF. V is TRBV6-6 and J is TRBJ2-2, with D uncertain. From germline, CDR1 is MNHNY and CDR2 SVGAGI (reference sequence). The germline V and J ends were trimmed by 7 bases and 1 base, with 7 bases remaining between them. CDR3 size: 13 residues.

This rearrangement joins TRBV24-1 to TRBJ2-5; 12 nucleotides match TRBD2. The CDR3 length is 17 residues. Unmatched junction bases numbered 7, after V lost 1 base and J lost 5 bases. Germline-derived CDR1 and CDR2 are KGHDR and SFDVKD. CDR3 nucleotides: TGTGCCACCAGTGATTTTGGGCTAGCGGGAGGGAAGGAGACCCAGTACTTC. Translating it yields CATSDFGLAGGKETQYF.

V usage is TRBV5-1 and J usage is TRBJ1-1; D gene ambiguous. V was pared by 5 bases and J by 2 bases, with 10 bases between. The CDR3 covers 13 residues. CDR1 SGHRS and CDR2 YFSETQ come from the germline V gene. CDR3 DNA: TGCGCCAGCAGTTGGACGTCTAACACTGAAGCTTTCTTT. Protein product: CASSWTSNTEAFF. Drawing the rest from reference TRBV5-1 and TRBJ1-1, the complete variable domain is KAGVTQTPRYLIKTRGQQVTLSCSPISGHRSVSWYQQTPGQGLQFLFEYFSETQRNKGNFPGRFSGRQFSNSRSEMNVSTLELGDSALYLCASSWTSNTEAFFGQGTRLTVV.

Only a few counts were recorded for this clonotype. The rearrangement joins TRBV2 to TRBJ2-7; D is perhaps TRBD1 or TRBD2 (5 bases each). CDR1 is SNHLY, CDR2 FYNNEI, per germline. The CDR3 contains 14 residues. The ends were cut back, 7 bases at V and 6 bases at J, with 19 bases in the middle. CDR3 region: CASKLGQGQSEQYF. The CDR3 nucleotides are TGTGCCAGCAAACTAGGGCAGGGTCAGTCCGAGCAGTACTTC.

The V gene is TRBV15, the J gene TRBJ2-7; D is unclear. Germline V gives CDR1 LNHNV, CDR2 YYDKDF (reference sequence). The CDR3 sequence is 13 residues long. V lost 0 bases to trimming and J lost 9 bases, with 12 bases between them. For the CDR3, the DNA is TGTGCCACCAGCAGAGATCCGGTTTTGGGGCAGTACTTC. This codes for CATSRDPVLGQYF.

This clonotype appeared a few times. Given a much more abundant clone one base away, this may be a read error. This chain joins TRBV5-4 and TRBJ2-7; D is perhaps TRBD1 (6 bases). Trimming removed 3 bases at V and 3 bases at J, with 7 bases between. Germline CDR1 SGHNT, CDR2 YYREEE (reference sequence). The CDR3 extends over 12 amino acids. In DNA, the CDR3 is TGTGCCAGCAGCTGGGACAACTACGAGCAGTACTTC. Translating gives CASSWDNYEQYF.

This chain connects TRBV19 to TRBJ2-5, with 7 bases aligning to TRBD1. Trimming cost V 4 bases and J 1 base; bases outside gene matches: 6. The CDR3 consists of 15 residues. Germline values: CDR1 LNHDA, CDR2 SQIVND (reference sequence). The CDR3 DNA reads TGTGCCAGTAGTACAGACAGGGTTAGCCAAGAGACCCAGTACTTC. Translation gives CASSTDRVSQETQYF.

This clonotype was seen a handful of times. The V gene is TRBV7-9, the J gene TRBJ1-5; TRBD1 agrees at 9 bases. In germline, CDR1 is SEHNR, CDR2 FQNEAQ (reference sequence). J gave up 5 bases and V 4 bases, and 3 bases lay outside the gene matches. This CDR3 is built from 14 residues. CDR3 DNA sequence: TGTGCCAGCAGCTCGGGACAGGGACATCAGCCCCAGCATTTT. Translation gives CASSSGQGHQPQHF. Combining the CDR3 with reference TRBV7-9 and TRBJ1-5 gives the whole variable domain DTGVSQNPRHKITKRGQNVTFRCDPISEHNRLYWYRQTLGQGPEFLTYFQNEAQLEKSRLLSDRFSAERPKGSFSTLEIQRTEQGDSAMYLCASSSGQGHQPQHFGDGTRLSIL.

Details on this clonotype: A read error may account for a junction end that differs from germline. The CDR3 loop is CASSRLNQETQHF. Written as DNA, the CDR3 is TGTGCCAGTAGCCGACTAAACCAAGAGACCCAGCACTTC. The J gene is TRBJ2-5, the V gene TRBV7-8; D might be TRBD2 (5 bases). Germline loops: CDR1 SGHVS, CDR2 FQNEAQ. This CDR3 spans 13 amino acids.

This clonotype came up a few times. This chain joins TRBV10-3 and TRBJ1-2, with 7 positions matching TRBD1. Germline loops: CDR1 ENHRY, CDR2 SYGVKD. This CDR3 contains 14 residues. J gave up 3 bases and V 7 bases, and 8 bases lay outside the gene matches. CDR3 region: CAINPQGFDYGYTF. CDR3 sequence (DNA): TGTGCCATCAACCCACAGGGGTTTGACTATGGCTACACCTTC.

The chain is built from TRBV25-1 and TRBJ2-7, with D perhaps TRBD1 (6 bases). The CDR3 consists of 16 residues. Germline-derived CDR1 and CDR2 are MGHDK and SYGVNS. The V end lost 4 bases, the J end lost 0 bases, and 16 bases lay between the germline ends. In nucleotides, the CDR3 is TGTGCCAGCAGTGCTGGAGACAGGCATAACTCCTACGAGCAGTACTTC. Its translation is CASSAGDRHNSYEQYF.

The rearrangement links TRBV5-4 to TRBJ2-3; D unclear. V was trimmed by 0 bases and J by 6 bases, leaving 5 bases between them. This CDR3 spans 12 amino acids. CDR1 is SGHNT, CDR2 YYREEE, per germline (reference sequence). CDR3 residues: CASSLARDTQYF. The CDR3 nucleotides are TGTGCCAGCAGCTTGGCCAGGGATACGCAGTATTTT.

This chain connects TRBV7-9 to TRBJ1-1, with D possibly being TRBD1 (5 bases). Trimming removed 5 bases from V and 4 bases from J, with 17 bases in between. Germline assignment: CDR1 SEHNR and CDR2 FQNEAQ (reference sequence). The CDR3 spans 15 residues. CDR3 protein: CASSPNSVGGTEAFF. CDR3 DNA: TGTGCCAGCAGCCCGAACTCGGTCGGGGGCACTGAAGCTTTCTTT.

This clonotype was counted at least ten times. The genes are TRBV10-3 and TRBJ1-1; no definite D call. Between the trimmed V and J ends, which lost 2 bases and 1 base, there was a span of 8 bases. The germline V gene has CDR1 ENHRY and CDR2 SYGVKD. The CDR3 covers 14 residues. CDR3 sequence: CAISEATGNTEAFF. The DNA of the CDR3 is TGTGCCATCAGTGAGGCGACGGGGAACACTGAAGCTTTCTTT.

The chain has TRBV12-3 or TRBV12-4 and TRBJ2-3; D is possibly TRBD1 (6 bases). V was shortened by 1 base and J by 14 bases, with 10 bases between the two germline ends. There are 11 residues in the CDR3. The CDR3 DNA follows: TGTGCCAGCAGTTTAGGGGGACACGGGTATTTT. Its protein is CASSLGGHGYF.